This T cell receptor beta chain derives from a study of T cell responses to AZD1222 COVID-19 vaccine. Study-level findings and limits: Regions 160-218 and 743-854 dominated among vaccine-associated CD4 TCRs spanning spike. None of the repertoires were sampled until the peak T cell response had passed. Clonal diversity was possibly underestimated, and the donors were mostly white British, with more females.

About this clone itself: Its antigen is undetermined.

Trimming took off 1 base at V and 7 bases at J, with 11 bases between the two ends. Germline V gene data show CDR1 as SGHTA and CDR2 as FQGNSA. The CDR3 has 14 amino acids. Assay: immunoSEQ multiplex PCR; the TCRdb copy retains only in-frame clones and omits some. The table has 88,000 or so clones, approximately 91% seen once. The rearrangement links TRBV7-2 to TRBJ2-4; possible D gene TRBD2, 5 bases. The receptor's source is an adult in good health. Source: peripheral blood, taken on day 0 of AZD1222 vaccination. The CDR3 loop is CASSLGGFANIQYF. In nucleotides, the CDR3 is TGTGCCAGCAGCTTAGGAGGGTTCGCGAACATTCAGTACTTC.